This T cell receptor (beta chain) was identified during a study of patients and donors after allogeneic stem cell transplantation. TCRdb re-analysed the RT-PCR reads in MiXCR, keeping a single row per CDR3 protein. Of about 960,000 distinct CDR3 sequences listed, 15% to 20% are singletons. Between the trimmed V and J ends, which lost 1 base and 6 bases, there was a span of 13 bases. The CDR3 sequence is 15 residues long. Per the germline V gene, CDR1 is SGHTA and CDR2 is FQGNSA. Sequenced input: blood, either unsorted or a sorted T cell fraction (not recorded which). The chain joins TRBV7-2 to TRBJ2-4; the D is unclear. The TCR originated in a human donor who was either an allogeneic HSCT recipient or a stem cell or donor lymphocyte infusion donor (not recorded which). It is not recorded whose cells these are; they may come from a transplant donor. The CDR3 here is CASSLVGTSGNIQYF. The CDR3 DNA sequence: TGTGCCAGCAGCTTAGTTGGCACATCAGGAAACATTCAGTACTTC.